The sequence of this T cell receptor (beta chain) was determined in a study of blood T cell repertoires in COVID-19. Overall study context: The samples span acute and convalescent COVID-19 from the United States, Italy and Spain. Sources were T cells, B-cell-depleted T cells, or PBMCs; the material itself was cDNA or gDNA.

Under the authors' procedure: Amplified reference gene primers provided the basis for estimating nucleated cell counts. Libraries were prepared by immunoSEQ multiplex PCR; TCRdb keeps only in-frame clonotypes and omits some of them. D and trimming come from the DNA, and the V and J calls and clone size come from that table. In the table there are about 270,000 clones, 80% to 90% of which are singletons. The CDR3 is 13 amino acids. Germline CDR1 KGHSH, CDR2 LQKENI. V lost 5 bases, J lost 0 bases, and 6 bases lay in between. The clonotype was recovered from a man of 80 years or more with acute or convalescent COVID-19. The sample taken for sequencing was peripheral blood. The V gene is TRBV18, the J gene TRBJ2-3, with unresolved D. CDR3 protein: CASSYTSTDTQYF. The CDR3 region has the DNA TGTGCCAGCTCATACACGAGCACAGATACGCAGTATTTT.